The 9 T cell receptor beta chains below were found in one sample sequenced in a study of T cell responses to AZD1222 COVID-19 vaccine. TCRdb's table, derived via immunoSEQ multiplex PCR, lists solely in-frame clones and lacks some. The sample holds about 120,000 clones, around 89% seen once. The source was peripheral blood, collected on day 0 of MenACWY control vaccination. These receptors all stem from an adult in good health.

Here the CDR3 reads CASSVGSGSWNEQFF. The CDR3 bases are TGTGCCAGCAGCGTAGGAAGCGGGAGTTGGAATGAGCAGTTCTTC. The chain links TRBV9 to TRBJ2-1; 8 bases are shared with TRBD2. Germline CDR1 is SGDLS and CDR2 is YYNGEE. J was trimmed by 7 bases and V by 0 bases; bases with no gene match: 6. The length of the CDR3 is 15 residues.

The genes are TRBV6-1 and TRBJ2-7; TRBD1 matches 11 bases. V trimming: 3 bases; J trimming: 1 base; junction bases outside the gene matches: 5. This CDR3 is built from 16 residues. Germline V CDR1 and CDR2: MNHNS, SASEGT. CDR3 protein: CASSDYGQGASYEQYF. Written as DNA, the CDR3 is TGTGCCAGCAGTGACTACGGACAGGGGGCTTCCTACGAGCAGTACTTC.

CDR3 loop: CASSSTPGWDNEQFF. DNA of the CDR3: TGTGCCAGCAGCTCAACTCCGGGGTGGGACAATGAGCAGTTCTTC. J is TRBJ2-1 and V is TRBV7-3; TRBD2 is a possible D gene (5 bases). The ends were cut back, 4 bases at V and 5 bases at J, with 15 bases in the middle. CDR1 and CDR2 from the germline V gene are SGHTA and FQGTGA. This CDR3 is 15 amino acids long.

Turning to this clone: An end of the junction does not agree with germline; a read error may underlie this. The chain links TRBV7-9 to TRBJ1-6; no reliable D call. CDR1 and CDR2 (germline): SEHNR, FQNEAQ (reference sequence). The CDR3 has 12 amino acids. This CDR3 reads CASRLDNSPLHF. The DNA of the CDR3 is TGTGCCAGCAGGTTAGATAATTCACCCCTCCACTTT.

The chain uses TRBV6-4 and TRBJ2-2, with D uncertain. Germline V gene sequence: CDR1 MRHNA, CDR2 SNTAGT. V shed 2 bases and J shed 3 bases, with 4 bases lying between them. The CDR3 extends over 13 amino acids. CDR3 protein: CASSDQDTGELFF. CDR3 DNA sequence: TGTGCCAGCAGTGACCAGGACACCGGGGAGCTGTTTTTT.

The chain joins TRBV24-1 to TRBJ1-5; D remains unclear. The length of the CDR3 is 14 residues. Trimming removed 7 bases from V and 5 bases from J, with 14 bases in between. Germline V CDR1 and CDR2: KGHDR, SFDVKD. The CDR3 DNA is TGTGCCACCAGCCCCGGATCCGAGTATCAGCCCCAGCATTTT. Protein product: CATSPGSEYQPQHF.

This clone was observed a single time. This rearrangement joins TRBV9 to TRBJ1-2; TRBD1 matches 8 bases. Germline assignment: CDR1 SGDLS and CDR2 YYNGEE. The ends lost 0 bases at V and 5 bases at J; junction bases unmatched: 6. The CDR3 is made up of 15 amino acids. CDR3 sequence (DNA): TGTGCCAGCAGCGTAGCGGCAGGGGGCGTATATGGCTACACCTTC. Its translation: CASSVAAGGVYGYTF. Complete variable domain (other parts from reference TRBV9 and TRBJ1-2): DSGVTQTPKHLITATGQRVTLRCSPRSGDLSVYWYQQSLDQGLQFLIQYYNGEERAKGNILERFSAQQFPDLHSELNLSSLELGDSALYFCASSVAAGGVYGYTFGSGTRLTVV.

The V and J genes are TRBV5-1 and TRBJ2-1; 13 nucleotides match TRBD2. This CDR3 has 14 residues. With 4 bases clipped from V and 9 bases from J, the junction kept 4 bases outside the gene matches. The germline V gene has CDR1 SGHRS and CDR2 YFSETQ. CDR3 bases: TGCGCCAGCAGCACGGGACTAGCGGGACTTGAGCAGTTCTTC. Its translation: CASSTGLAGLEQFF.

With respect to this clone: Different DNA sequences within this sample yield the same CDR3. The chain joins TRBV7-9 to TRBJ2-1; 7 bases match TRBD2. The CDR3 contains 12 residues. Looked up from germline, CDR1 is SEHNR and CDR2 is FQNEAQ (reference sequence). V trimming: 5 bases; J trimming: 8 bases; junction bases outside the gene matches: 3. CDR3 bases: TGTGCCAGCAGCCCCCGGGGGGATGAGCAGTTCTTC. Residues: CASSPRGDEQFF.